The present entry profiles one TCR beta chain with its context. Only in-frame clones appear in the TCRdb table, and some are missing; sequencing was by immunoSEQ multiplex PCR. The sample records 160,000 or so clones, roughly 90% being singletons. CDR1 and CDR2 (germline): SGHDT, YYEEEE. The CDR3 loop spans 16 amino acids. The V and J ends lost 4 bases and 4 bases, in that order; junction bases with no gene match: 10. Participants were aged roughly 18 to 90 years, lived in over 20 US areas, and enrolled virtually. The data originate from a study of blood T cell repertoires in COVID-19. Overall study: Italy, Spain and the United States were the sources of the convalescent and acute COVID-19 samples.

The chain couples TRBV5-6 to TRBJ2-3, with 9 bases matching TRBD2. The clonotype originates from a woman aged 50 to 65 who had recovered from COVID-19. The material sequenced was PBMCs or T cells enriched from blood (not recorded which). The CDR3 is CASSPKGLAAPDTQYF. The CDR3 coding sequence is TGTGCCAGCAGCCCCAAGGGACTAGCTGCGCCAGATACGCAGTATTTT.